This T cell receptor (beta chain) originates from a study of long-term antiretroviral therapy in people with HIV. For the study at large: The oldest specimens predate the 2015 immediate-ART recommendation by about a decade.

Sequencing relied on immunoSEQ assay v3.0, run at survey level. Generated by immunoSEQ multiplex PCR, the TCRdb table keeps only in-frame clones and is missing some. The sample contains 15,000 or so clones, 81% of which appear only once. This clone is a singleton in its sample. The antigen is undetermined. CDR1 is GTSNPN, CDR2 SVGIG, per germline (reference sequence). CDR3 length: 11 residues. Trimming removed 0 bases from V and 4 bases from J, with 2 bases in between. Overall study findings and caveats: All time points showed a repertoire dominated by clones expanded before ART. Repertoires looked antigen-experienced, with only a slight naive shift after ART.

J is TRBJ2-3 and V is TRBV30; D not certain. The sample consisted of unsorted PBMCs, taken 1.2 years before starting antiretroviral therapy. The TCR sequence derives from a man aged 25 to 40 with HIV. The CDR3 sequence: CAWSVPDTQYF. The CDR3, as DNA: TGTGCCTGGAGTGTCCCAGATACGCAGTATTTT.